The sequence of this TCR beta chain was determined in a study of CD8 T cells in Susac syndrome. This CDR3 comprises 15 residues. J was trimmed by 7 bases and V by 6 bases; bases with no gene match: 12. Per the germline V gene, CDR1 is SGDLS and CDR2 is YYNGEE. It was with random hexamers that 0.5 to 1 ug RNA was reverse transcribed. MiXCR was run by TCRdb on the immunoSEQ multiplex PCR reads, yielding one entry per CDR3 protein. This table holds 200,000 to 250,000 distinct CDR3 sequences, approximately 90% found once. This chain joins TRBV9 and TRBJ2-1; TRBD2 agrees at 8 bases. The sample taken for sequencing was CD8+ T cells from PBMCs. The TCR sequence derives from a human donor with multiple sclerosis. Written as DNA, the CDR3 is TGTGCCAGCACCGAGACTAGCGCTACAACTAATGAGCAGTTCTTC. It encodes CASTETSATTNEQFF.